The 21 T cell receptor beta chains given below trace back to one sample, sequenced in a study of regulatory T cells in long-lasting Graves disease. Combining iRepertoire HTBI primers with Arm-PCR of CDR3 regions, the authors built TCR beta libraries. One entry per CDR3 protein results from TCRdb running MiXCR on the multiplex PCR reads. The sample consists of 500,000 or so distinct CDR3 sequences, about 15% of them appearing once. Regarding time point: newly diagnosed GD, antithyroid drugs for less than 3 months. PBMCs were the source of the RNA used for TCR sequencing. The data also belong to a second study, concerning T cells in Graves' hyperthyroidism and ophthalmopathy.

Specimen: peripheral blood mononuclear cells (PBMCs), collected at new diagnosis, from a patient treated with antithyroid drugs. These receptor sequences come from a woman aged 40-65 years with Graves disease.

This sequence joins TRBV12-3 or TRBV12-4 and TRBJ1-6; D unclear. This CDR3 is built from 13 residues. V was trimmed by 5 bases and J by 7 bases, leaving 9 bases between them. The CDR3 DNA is TGTGCCAGCAGTGAAGATAGAAATTCACCCCTCCACTTT. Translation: CASSEDRNSPLHF.

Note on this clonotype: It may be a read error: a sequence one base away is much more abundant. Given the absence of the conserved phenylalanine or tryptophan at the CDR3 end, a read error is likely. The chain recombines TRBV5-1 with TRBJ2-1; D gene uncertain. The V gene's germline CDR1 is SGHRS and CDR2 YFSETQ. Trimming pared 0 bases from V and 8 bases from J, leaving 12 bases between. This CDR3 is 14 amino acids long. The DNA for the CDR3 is TGCGCCAGCAGCTTGGGGGCCACCGACGATGAGCAGTTCTCC. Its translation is CASSLGATDDEQFS.

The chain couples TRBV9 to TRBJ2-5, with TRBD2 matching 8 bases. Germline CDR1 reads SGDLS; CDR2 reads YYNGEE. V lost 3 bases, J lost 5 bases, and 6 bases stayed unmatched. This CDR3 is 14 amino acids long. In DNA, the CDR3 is TGTGCCAGCAGCGAACGGGGGGGAATTGAGACCCAGTACTTC. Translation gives CASSERGGIETQYF.

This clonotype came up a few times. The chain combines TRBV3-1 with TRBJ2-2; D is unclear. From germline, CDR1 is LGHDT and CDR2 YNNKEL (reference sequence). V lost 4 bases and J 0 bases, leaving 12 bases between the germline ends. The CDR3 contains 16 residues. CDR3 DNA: TGTGCCAGCAGCCCCTGGGCGGTCACGAACACCGGGGAGCTGTTTTTT. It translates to CASSPWAVTNTGELFF.

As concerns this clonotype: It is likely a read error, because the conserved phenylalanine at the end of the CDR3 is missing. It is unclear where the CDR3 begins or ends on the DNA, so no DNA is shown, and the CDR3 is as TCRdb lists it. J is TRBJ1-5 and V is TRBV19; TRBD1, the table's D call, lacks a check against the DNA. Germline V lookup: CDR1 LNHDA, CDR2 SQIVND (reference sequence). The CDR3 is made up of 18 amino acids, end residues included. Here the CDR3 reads CASRRSPGTGWSNQPQRL.

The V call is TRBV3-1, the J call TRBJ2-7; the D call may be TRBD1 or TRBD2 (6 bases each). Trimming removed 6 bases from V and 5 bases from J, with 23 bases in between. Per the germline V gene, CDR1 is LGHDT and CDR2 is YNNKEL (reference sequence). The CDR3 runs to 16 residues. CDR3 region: CASSIAGRGRRDEQYF. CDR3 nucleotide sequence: TGTGCCAGCAGTATCGCGGGAAGGGGGAGAAGGGACGAGCAGTACTTC.

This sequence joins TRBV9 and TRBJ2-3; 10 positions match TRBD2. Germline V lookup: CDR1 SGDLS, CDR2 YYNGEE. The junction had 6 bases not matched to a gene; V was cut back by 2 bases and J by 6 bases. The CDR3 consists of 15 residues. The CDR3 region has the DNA TGTGCCAGCAGCGTCTTAAGCGGGGGGGCGGATACGCAGTATTTT. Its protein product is CASSVLSGGADTQYF.

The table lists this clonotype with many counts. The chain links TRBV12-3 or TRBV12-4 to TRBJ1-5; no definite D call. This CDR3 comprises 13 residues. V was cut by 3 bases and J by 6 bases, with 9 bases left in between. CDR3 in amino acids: CASSFGVGQPQHF. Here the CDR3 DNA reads TGTGCCAGCAGTTTCGGGGTGGGTCAGCCCCAGCATTTT.

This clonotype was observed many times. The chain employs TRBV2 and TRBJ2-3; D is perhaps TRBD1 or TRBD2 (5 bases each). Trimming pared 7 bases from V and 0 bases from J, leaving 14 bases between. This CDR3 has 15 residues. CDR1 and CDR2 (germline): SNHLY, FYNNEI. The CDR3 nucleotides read TGTGCCAGCAAGCAAGGGGAGACTAGCACAGATACGCAGTATTTT. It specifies CASKQGETSTDTQYF. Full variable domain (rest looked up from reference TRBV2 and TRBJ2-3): EPEVTQTPSHQVTQMGQEVILRCVPISNHLYFYWYRQILGQKVEFLVSFYNNEISEKSEIFDDQFSVERPDGSNFTLKIRSTKLEDSAMYFCASKQGETSTDTQYFGPGTRLTVL.

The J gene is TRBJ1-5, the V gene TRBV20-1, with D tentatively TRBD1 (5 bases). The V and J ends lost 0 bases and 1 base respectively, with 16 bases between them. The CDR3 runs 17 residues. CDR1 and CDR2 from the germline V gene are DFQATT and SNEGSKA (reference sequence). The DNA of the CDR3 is TGCAGTGCTAGAGATTCGGCAAGGGGCTGGAGCAATCAGCCCCAGCATTTT. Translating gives CSARDSARGWSNQPQHF.

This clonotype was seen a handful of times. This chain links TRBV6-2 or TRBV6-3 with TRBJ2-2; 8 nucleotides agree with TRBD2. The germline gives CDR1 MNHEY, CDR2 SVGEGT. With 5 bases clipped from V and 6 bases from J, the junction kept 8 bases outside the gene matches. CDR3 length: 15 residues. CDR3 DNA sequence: TGTGCCAGCAGTCAGGGACTAGAGCATCCCGGGGAGCTGTTTTTT. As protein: CASSQGLEHPGELFF.

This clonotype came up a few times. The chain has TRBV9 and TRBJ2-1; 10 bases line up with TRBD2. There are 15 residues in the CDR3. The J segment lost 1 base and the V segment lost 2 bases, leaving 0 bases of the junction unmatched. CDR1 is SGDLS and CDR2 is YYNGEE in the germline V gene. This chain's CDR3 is CASSVTSGSYNEQFF. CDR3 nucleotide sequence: TGTGCCAGCAGCGTGACTAGCGGGTCCTACAATGAGCAGTTCTTC.

CDR3 sequence reads: CASSLYRDTGELFF. In DNA form, the CDR3 reads TGTGCCAGCAGCCTGTACAGGGACACCGGGGAGCTGTTTTTT. The V and J genes are TRBV5-4 and TRBJ2-2; D is perhaps TRBD1 (6 bases). V lost 4 bases and J 3 bases, leaving 10 bases between the germline ends. Germline V gene data show CDR1 as SGHNT and CDR2 as YYREEE (reference sequence). The CDR3 totals 14 residues.

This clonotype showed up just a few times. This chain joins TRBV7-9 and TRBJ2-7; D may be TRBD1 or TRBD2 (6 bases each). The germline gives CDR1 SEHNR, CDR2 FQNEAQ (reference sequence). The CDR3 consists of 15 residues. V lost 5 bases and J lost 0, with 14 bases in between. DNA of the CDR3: TGTGCCAGCAGCCCAGGAGGGGGGTTCTCCTACGAGCAGTACTTC. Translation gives CASSPGGGFSYEQYF.

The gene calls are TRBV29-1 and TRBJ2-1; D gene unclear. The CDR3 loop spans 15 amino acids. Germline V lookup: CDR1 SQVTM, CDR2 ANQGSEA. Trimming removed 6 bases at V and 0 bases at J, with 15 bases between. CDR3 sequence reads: CSVNPARSSYNEQFF. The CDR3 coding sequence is TGCAGCGTGAACCCAGCGCGGAGCTCCTACAATGAGCAGTTCTTC.

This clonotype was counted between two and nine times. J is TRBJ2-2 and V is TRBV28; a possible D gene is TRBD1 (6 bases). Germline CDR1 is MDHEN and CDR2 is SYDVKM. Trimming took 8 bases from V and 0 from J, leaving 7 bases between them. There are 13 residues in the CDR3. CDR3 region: CASGQSNTGELFF. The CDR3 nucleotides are TGTGCCAGCGGACAGTCGAACACCGGGGAGCTGTTTTTT.

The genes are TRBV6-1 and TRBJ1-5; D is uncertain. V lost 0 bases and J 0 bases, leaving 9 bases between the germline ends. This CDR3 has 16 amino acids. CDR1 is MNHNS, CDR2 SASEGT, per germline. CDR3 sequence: CASSEAPYYSNQPQHF. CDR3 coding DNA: TGTGCCAGCAGTGAAGCGCCGTACTATAGCAATCAGCCCCAGCATTTT.

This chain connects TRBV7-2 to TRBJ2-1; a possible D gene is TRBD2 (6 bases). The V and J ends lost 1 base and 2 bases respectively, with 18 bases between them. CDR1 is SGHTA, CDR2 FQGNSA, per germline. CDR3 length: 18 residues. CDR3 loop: CASSLVAAGSGPYNEQFF. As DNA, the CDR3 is TGTGCCAGCAGCTTAGTAGCCGCCGGTAGCGGCCCCTACAATGAGCAGTTCTTC.

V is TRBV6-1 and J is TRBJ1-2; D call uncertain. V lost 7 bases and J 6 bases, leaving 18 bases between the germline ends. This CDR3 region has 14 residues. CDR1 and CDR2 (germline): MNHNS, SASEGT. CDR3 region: CASNPSPGLNGYTF. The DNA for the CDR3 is TGTGCCAGCAACCCTAGCCCAGGCCTCAATGGCTACACCTTC.

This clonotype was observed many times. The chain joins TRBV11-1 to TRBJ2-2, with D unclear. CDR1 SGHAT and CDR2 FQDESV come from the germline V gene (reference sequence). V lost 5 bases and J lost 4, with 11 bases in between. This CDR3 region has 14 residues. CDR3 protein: CASSAVTSTGELFF. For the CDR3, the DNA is TGTGCCAGCAGCGCAGTTACCAGCACCGGGGAGCTGTTTTTT.

The CDR3 loop reads CASSSPLLRGYEQFF. The CDR3 coding sequence is TGTGCCAGCAGTAGTCCCCTCCTCCGGGGCTATGAGCAGTTCTTC. The chain uses TRBV25-1 and TRBJ2-1; D could derive from TRBD1 or TRBD2 (5 bases each). V was cut by 5 bases and J by 8 bases, with 19 bases left in between. CDR3 length: 15 residues. The germline gives CDR1 MGHDK, CDR2 SYGVNS.